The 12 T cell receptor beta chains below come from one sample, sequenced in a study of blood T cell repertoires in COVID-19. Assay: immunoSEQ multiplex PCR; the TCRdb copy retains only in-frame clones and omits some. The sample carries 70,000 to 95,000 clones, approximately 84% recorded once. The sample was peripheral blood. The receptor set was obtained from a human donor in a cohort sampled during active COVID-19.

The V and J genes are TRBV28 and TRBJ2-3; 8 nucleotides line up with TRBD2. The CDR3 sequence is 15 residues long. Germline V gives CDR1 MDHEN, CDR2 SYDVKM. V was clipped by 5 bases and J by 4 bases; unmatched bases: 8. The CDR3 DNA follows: TGTGCCAGCAGTCGACGGGGGGGCGGAGCAGATACGCAGTATTTT. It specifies CASSRRGGGADTQYF.

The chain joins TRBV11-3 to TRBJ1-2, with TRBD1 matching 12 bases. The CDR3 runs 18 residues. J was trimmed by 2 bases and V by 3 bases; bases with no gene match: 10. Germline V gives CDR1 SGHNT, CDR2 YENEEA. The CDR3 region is CASSFAPGQGAGNYGYTF. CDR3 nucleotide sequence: TGTGCCAGCAGCTTCGCTCCGGGACAGGGGGCGGGAAACTATGGCTACACCTTC.

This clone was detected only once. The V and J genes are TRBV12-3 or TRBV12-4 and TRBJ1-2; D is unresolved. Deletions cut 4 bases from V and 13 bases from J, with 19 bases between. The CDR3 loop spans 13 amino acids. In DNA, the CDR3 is TGTGCCAGCAGTTGGTCCGAGATTATGGCTAGCACCTTC. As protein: CASSWSEIMASTF.

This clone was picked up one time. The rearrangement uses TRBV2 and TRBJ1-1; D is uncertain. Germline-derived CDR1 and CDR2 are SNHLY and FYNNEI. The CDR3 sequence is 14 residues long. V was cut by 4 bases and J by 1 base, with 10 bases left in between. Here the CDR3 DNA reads TGTGCCAGCAGTGGGGAGGCCAGGAACACTGAAGCTTTCTTT. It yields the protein CASSGEARNTEAFF.

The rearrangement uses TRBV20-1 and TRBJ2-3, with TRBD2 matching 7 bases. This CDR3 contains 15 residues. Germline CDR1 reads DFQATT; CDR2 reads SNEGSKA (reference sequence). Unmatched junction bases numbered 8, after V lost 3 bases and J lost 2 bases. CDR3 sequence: CSASSLRGTTDTQYF. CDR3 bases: TGCAGTGCTAGTAGTTTGCGGGGGACCACAGATACGCAGTATTTT.

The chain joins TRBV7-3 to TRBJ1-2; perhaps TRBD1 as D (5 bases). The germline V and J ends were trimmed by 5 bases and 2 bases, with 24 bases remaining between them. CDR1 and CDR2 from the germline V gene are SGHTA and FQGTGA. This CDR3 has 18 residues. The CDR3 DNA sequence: TGTGCCAGCAGCGTAGCGGAGGGGTTTCGCCGTTTAAACTATGGCTACACCTTC. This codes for CASSVAEGFRRLNYGYTF. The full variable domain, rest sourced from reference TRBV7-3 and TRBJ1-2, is GAGVSQTPSNKVTEKGKYVELRCDPISGHTALYWYRQSLGQGPEFLIYFQGTGAADDSGLPNDRFFAVRPEGSVSTLKIQRTERGDSAVYLCASSVAEGFRRLNYGYTFGSGTRLTVV.

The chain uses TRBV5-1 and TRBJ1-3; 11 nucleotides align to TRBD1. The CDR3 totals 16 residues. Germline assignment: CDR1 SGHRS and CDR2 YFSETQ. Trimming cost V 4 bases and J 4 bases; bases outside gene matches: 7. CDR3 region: CASSLPGQGVGNTIYF. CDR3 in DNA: TGCGCCAGCAGCCTCCCGGGACAGGGGGTAGGAAACACCATATATTTT.

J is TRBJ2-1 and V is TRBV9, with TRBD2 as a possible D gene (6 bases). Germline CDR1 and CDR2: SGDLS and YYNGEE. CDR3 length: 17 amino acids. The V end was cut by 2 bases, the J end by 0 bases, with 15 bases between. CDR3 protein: CASSVSSYGSSYNEQFF. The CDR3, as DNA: TGTGCCAGCAGCGTCTCTTCCTACGGGAGCTCCTACAATGAGCAGTTCTTC.

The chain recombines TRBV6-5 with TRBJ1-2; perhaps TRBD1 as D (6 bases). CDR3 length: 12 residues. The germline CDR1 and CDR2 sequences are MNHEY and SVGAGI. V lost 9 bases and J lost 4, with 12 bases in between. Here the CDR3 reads CASKGTTYGYTF. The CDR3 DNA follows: TGTGCCAGTAAAGGGACAACCTATGGCTACACCTTC.

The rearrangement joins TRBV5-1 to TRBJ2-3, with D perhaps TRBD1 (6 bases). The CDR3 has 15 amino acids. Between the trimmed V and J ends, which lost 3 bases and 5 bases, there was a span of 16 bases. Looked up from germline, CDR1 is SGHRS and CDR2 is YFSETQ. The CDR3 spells CASSWQGIQRDTQYF. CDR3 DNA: TGCGCCAGCAGCTGGCAGGGGATTCAGAGAGATACGCAGTATTTT. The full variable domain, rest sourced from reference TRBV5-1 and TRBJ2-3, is KAGVTQTPRYLIKTRGQQVTLSCSPISGHRSVSWYQQTPGQGLQFLFEYFSETQRNKGNFPGRFSGRQFSNSRSEMNVSTLELGDSALYLCASSWQGIQRDTQYFGPGTRLTVL.

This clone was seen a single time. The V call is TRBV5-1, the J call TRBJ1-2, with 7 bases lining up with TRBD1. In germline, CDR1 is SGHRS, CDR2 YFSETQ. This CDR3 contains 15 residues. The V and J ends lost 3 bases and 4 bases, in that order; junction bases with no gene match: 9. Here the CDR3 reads CASSSDSGQSYGYTF. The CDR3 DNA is TGCGCCAGCAGCTCAGACTCGGGACAGTCCTATGGCTACACCTTC.

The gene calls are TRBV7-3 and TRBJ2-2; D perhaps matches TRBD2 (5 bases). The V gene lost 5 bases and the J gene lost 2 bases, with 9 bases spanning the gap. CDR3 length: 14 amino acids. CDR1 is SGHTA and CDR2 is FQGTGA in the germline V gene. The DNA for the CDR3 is TGTGCCAGCAGCCGCGACTATAACACCGGGGAGCTGTTTTTT. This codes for CASSRDYNTGELFF.